This TCR beta chain was sequenced in a study of T cell responses to AZD1222 COVID-19 vaccine. CDR3 length: 12 residues. Germline assignment: CDR1 SGDLS and CDR2 YYNGEE. The ends were cut back, 0 bases at V and 6 bases at J, with 5 bases in the middle. Regarding the study as a whole: Repertoires were obtained only post-peak T cell response.

Note on this clone: The antigen is unknown. This specimen includes other DNA sequences encoding the same CDR3.

This table comes from immunoSEQ multiplex PCR, and its TCRdb copy is limited to in-frame clones, with some not included. Of about 140,000 clones in the sample, roughly 82% were seen once. This TCR came from an adult in good health. This specimen was peripheral blood, taken on day 0 of AZD1222 vaccination. The chain couples TRBV9 to TRBJ2-3; D remains ambiguous. In nucleotides, the CDR3 is TGTGCCAGCAGCGTAGTTGGGGATACGCAGTATTTT. Amino acid sequence: CASSVVGDTQYF.